These T cell receptor beta chains were read from a single sample in a study of vaccination and CD4 T cells after COVID-19. Antigens of these TCRs are unknown. Each CDR3 protein is one row after TCRdb ran MiXCR on the PCR reads. The table lists fewer than 20,000 distinct CDR3 sequences, approximately 58% of them singletons, with roughly 34% in the top ten. Material: cultured CD4+ T cells from blood, obtained after SARS-CoV-2 vaccination. Receptors were obtained from a human donor with COVID-19. CDR3s include the opening cysteine and the closing phenylalanine or tryptophan.

CASSFGEVVNTIYF,TRBV5-3,TRBJ1-3
CASRGQGGTGGLFF,TRBV6-4,TRBJ2-2
CSARDRVTSLDTQYF,TRBV20-1,TRBJ2-3
CATTPGTRFETQYF,TRBV24-1,TRBJ2-5
CSARAGWGETEAFF,TRBV20-1,TRBJ1-1
CASSLEGRYGYTF,TRBV5-4,TRBJ1-2
CASSLRAAGDGNQPQHF,TRBV7-2,TRBJ1-5
CASSSILAGGRETQYF,TRBV27,TRBJ2-5
CASSLEGKGDTQYF,TRBV7-9,TRBJ2-3
CASSPTTDTQYF,TRBV27,TRBJ2-3
CASSTSRSTEAFF,TRBV19,TRBJ1-1
CAWIGVNTEAFF,TRBV30,TRBJ1-1
CASSPRQGPQNSPLHF,TRBV28,TRBJ1-6
CSAREGLLEAFF,TRBV20-1,TRBJ1-1
CATSDARYLETQYF,TRBV24-1,TRBJ2-5
CASSLQNTEAFF,TRBV11-3,TRBJ1-1
CASSQSWDLNTEAFF,TRBV23-1,TRBJ1-1
CASSGDRGHSPLHF,TRBV2,TRBJ1-6
CATSGESNTGELFF,TRBV24-1,TRBJ2-2
CSATLDSSYEQYF,TRBV20-1,TRBJ2-7
CATSRDGTGTYNEQFF,TRBV15,TRBJ2-1
CASSPHTGVGYTF,TRBV7-2,TRBJ1-2
CASTALNNEQFF,TRBV7-8,TRBJ2-1
CASSHPTSGSTDTQYF,TRBV4-1,TRBJ2-3
CATRGLAGRYEQFF,TRBV19,TRBJ2-1
CASSLVSPSGVNTGELFF,TRBV7-7,TRBJ2-2
CSARGILDRQETQYF,TRBV20-1,TRBJ2-5
CASSYRSSGSQETQYF,TRBV6-2/TRBV6-3,TRBJ2-5
CASRERRDSLIYEQYF,TRBV5-1,TRBJ2-7
CASSYSAQGAPQPQHF,TRBV6-5,TRBJ1-5
CASSPGSGQETQYF,TRBV7-9,TRBJ2-5
CSANKEYNEQFF,TRBV20-1,TRBJ2-1
CATSRTAGGKETQYF,TRBV15,TRBJ2-5
CASSQQFTTYGQYF,TRBV6-1,TRBJ2-7
CASSEYRGLEQPQHF,TRBV19,TRBJ1-5
CASSLGGRAGYEQYF,TRBV12-3/TRBV12-4,TRBJ2-7